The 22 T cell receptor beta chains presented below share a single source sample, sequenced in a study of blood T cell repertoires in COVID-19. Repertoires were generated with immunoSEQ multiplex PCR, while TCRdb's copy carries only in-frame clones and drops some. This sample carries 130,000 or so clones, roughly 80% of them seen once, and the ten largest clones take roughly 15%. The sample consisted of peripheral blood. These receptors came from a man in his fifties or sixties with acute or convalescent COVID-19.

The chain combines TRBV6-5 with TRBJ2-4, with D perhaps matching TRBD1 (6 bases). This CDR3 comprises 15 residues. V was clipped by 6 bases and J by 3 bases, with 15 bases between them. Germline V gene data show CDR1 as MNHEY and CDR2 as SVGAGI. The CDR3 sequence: CASSSQGTGKNIQYF. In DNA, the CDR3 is TGTGCCAGCAGCTCACAGGGTACGGGCAAAAACATTCAGTACTTC.

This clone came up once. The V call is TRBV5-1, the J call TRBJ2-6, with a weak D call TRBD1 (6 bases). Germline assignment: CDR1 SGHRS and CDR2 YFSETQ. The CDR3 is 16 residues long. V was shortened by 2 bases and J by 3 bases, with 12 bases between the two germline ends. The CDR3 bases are TGCGCCAGCAGCTTTGCAGGGGAGTATGGGGCCAACGTCCTGACTTTC. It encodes CASSFAGEYGANVLTF.

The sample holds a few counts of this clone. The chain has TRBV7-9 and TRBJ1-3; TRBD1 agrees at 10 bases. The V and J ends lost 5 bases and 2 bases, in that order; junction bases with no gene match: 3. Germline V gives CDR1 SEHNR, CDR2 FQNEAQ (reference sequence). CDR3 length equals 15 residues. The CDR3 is CASSPGQGTGNTIYF. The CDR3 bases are TGTGCCAGCAGCCCGGGACAGGGGACTGGAAACACCATATATTTT.

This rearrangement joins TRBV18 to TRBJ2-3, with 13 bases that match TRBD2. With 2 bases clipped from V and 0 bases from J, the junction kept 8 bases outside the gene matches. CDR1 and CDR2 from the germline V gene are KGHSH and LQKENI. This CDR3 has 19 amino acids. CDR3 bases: TGTGCCAGCTCACCAACTAGCGGGGGGGGTGCAACTAGCACAGATACGCAGTATTTT. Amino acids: CASSPTSGGGATSTDTQYF.

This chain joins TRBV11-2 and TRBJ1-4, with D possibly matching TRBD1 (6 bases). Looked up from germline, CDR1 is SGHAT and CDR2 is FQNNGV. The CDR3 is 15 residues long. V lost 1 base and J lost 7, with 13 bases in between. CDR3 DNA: TGTGCCAGCAGCTTAGCAGGGCAGGGGTTTGAAAAACTGTTTTTT. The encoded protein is CASSLAGQGFEKLFF.

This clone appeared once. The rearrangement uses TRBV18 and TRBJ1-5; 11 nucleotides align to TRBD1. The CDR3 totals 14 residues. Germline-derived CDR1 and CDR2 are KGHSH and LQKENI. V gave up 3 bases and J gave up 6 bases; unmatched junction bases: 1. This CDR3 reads CASSPGQGGQPQHF. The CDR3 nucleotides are TGTGCCAGCTCACCGGGACAGGGGGGTCAGCCCCAGCATTTT.

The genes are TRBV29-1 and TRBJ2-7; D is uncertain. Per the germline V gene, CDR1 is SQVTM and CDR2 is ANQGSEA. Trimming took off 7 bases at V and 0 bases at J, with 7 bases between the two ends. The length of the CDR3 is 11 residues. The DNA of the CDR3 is TGCAGCGGCCGCGCCTCCTACGAGCAGTACGTC. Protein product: CSGRASYEQYV.

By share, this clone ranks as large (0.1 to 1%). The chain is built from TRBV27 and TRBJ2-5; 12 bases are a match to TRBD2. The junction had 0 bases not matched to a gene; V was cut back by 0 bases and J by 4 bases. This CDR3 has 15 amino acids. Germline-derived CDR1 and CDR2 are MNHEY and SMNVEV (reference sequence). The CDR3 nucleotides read TGTGCCAGCAGTTTATCGGGACTAGCGGGAGAGACCCAGTACTTC. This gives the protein CASSLSGLAGETQYF.

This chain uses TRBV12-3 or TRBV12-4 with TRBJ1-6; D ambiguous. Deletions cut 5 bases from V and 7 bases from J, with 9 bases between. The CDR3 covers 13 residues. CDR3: CASSLTGNSPLHF. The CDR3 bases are TGTGCCAGCAGTCTTACGGGGAATTCACCCCTCCACTTT.

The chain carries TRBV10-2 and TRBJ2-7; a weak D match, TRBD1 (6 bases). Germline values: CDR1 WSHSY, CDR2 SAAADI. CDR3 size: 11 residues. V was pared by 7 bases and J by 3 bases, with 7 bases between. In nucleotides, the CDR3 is TGCGCCAGCAAACAGGGCTACGAGCAGTACGTC. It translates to CASKQGYEQYV.

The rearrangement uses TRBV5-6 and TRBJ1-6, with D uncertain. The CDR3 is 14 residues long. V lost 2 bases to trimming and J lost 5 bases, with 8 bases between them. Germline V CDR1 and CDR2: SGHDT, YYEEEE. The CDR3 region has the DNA TGTGCCAGCAGCTTAAGCGGGAATAATTCACCCCTCCACTTT. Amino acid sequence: CASSLSGNNSPLHF.

The CDR3 region has the DNA TGTGCCAGCAGTCTACAGGGGACTGACACTGAAGCTTTCTTT. Its protein is CASSLQGTDTEAFF. The J gene is TRBJ1-1, the V gene TRBV11-2; 7 bases match TRBD1. Germline V CDR1 and CDR2: SGHAT, FQNNGV. CDR3 length equals 14 residues. Germline trimming cut 6 bases from V and 3 bases from J; bases unmatched to any gene: 7. The full variable domain, in which reference TRBV11-2 and TRBJ1-1 provide the parts outside the CDR3, is EAGVAQSPRYKIIEKRQSVAFWCNPISGHATLYWYQQILGQGPKLLIQFQNNGVVDDSQLPKDRFSAERLKGVDSTLKIQPAKLEDSAVYLCASSLQGTDTEAFFGQGTRLTVV.

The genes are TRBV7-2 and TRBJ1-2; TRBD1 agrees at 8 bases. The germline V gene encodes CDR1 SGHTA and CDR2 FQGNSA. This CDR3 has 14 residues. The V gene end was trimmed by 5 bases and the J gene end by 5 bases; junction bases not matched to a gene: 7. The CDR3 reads CASSAGQGSYGYTF. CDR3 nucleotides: TGTGCCAGCAGCGCTGGACAGGGTTCATATGGCTACACCTTC. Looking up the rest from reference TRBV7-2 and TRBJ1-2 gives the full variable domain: GAGVSQSPSNKVTEKGKDVELRCDPISGHTALYWYRQSLGQGLEFLIYFQGNSAPDKSGLPSDRFSAERTGGSVSTLTIQRTQQEDSAVYLCASSAGQGSYGYTFGSGTRLTVV.

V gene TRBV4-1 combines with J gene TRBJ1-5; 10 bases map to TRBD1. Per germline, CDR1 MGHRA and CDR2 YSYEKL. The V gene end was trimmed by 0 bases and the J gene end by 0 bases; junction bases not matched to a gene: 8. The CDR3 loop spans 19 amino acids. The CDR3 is CASSQDRGTGAYSNQPQHF. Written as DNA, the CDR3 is TGCGCCAGCAGCCAAGATAGGGGGACAGGGGCTTATAGCAATCAGCCCCAGCATTTT.

DNA for the CDR3: TGTGCCAGCAGCCAATCTACCTTTGAGTCCCTAATCCTAGGTGAAAAACTGTTTTTT. Encoded protein: CASSQSTFESLILGEKLFF. The chain combines TRBV4-2 with TRBJ1-4; D gene uncertain. V gave up 2 bases and J gave up 7 bases, with 26 bases separating them. Germline CDR1 and CDR2: LGHNA and YNFKEQ. This CDR3 spans 19 amino acids.

The CDR3 loop reads CASSLWIANEQFF. The CDR3 DNA follows: TGTGCCAGCAGCTTATGGATAGCCAATGAGCAGTTCTTC. The rearrangement uses TRBV7-2 and TRBJ2-1; D gene uncertain. The V gene's germline CDR1 is SGHTA and CDR2 FQGNSA. V was trimmed by 2 bases and J by 6 bases, leaving 8 bases between them. CDR3 size: 13 residues.

This CDR3 reads CASRSGTSGGADTQYF. CDR3 DNA: TGTGCCAGCAGGTCCGGGACTAGCGGGGGGGCAGATACGCAGTATTTT. V and J are TRBV2 and TRBJ2-3; 16 nucleotides match TRBD2. From germline, CDR1 is SNHLY and CDR2 FYNNEI. J gave up 4 bases and V 6 bases, and 4 bases lay outside the gene matches. The CDR3 sequence is 16 residues long.

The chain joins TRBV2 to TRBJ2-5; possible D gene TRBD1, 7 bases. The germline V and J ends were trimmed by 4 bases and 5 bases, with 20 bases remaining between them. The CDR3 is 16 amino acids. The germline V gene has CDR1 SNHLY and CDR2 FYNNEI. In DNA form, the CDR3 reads TGTGCCAGCAGTGGAACTTCCAGGGGGGCCCGGGAGACCCAGTACTTC. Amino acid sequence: CASSGTSRGARETQYF.

Here the CDR3 DNA reads TGTGCCAGTAGTGGGTCCCGGGACAGGGGGCAGCACACTGAAGCTTTCTTT. Its protein product is CASSGSRDRGQHTEAFF. The chain joins TRBV19 to TRBJ1-1; 12 bases line up with TRBD1. The CDR3 consists of 17 residues. Germline V lookup: CDR1 LNHDA, CDR2 SQIVND (reference sequence). The V and J ends lost 5 bases and 3 bases, in that order; junction bases with no gene match: 10. The whole variable domain, filled in from reference TRBV19 and TRBJ1-1, reads DGGITQSPKYLFRKEGQNVTLSCEQNLNHDAMYWYRQDPGQGLRLIYYSQIVNDFQKGDIAEGYSVSREKKESFPLTVTSAQKNPTAFYLCASSGSRDRGQHTEAFFGQGTRLTVV.

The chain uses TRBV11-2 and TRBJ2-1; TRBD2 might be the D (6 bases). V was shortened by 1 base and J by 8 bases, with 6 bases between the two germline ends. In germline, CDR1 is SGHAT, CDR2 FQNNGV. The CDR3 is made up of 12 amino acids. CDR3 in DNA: TGTGCCAGCAGCTTAGGGGACTATGAGCAGTTCTTC. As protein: CASSLGDYEQFF.

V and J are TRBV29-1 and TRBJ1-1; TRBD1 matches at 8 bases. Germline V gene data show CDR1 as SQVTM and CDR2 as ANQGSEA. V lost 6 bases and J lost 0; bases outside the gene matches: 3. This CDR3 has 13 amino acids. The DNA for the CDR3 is TGCAGCGTGGGGACAGGAATGAACACTGAAGCTTTCTTT. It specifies CSVGTGMNTEAFF.

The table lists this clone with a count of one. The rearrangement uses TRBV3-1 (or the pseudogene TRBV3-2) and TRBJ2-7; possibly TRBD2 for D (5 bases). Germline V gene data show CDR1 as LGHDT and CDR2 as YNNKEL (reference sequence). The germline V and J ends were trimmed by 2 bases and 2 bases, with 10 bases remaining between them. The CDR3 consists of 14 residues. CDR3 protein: CASSQSGVPYEQYV. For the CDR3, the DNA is TGTGCCAGCAGCCAATCCGGGGTACCCTACGAGCAGTACGTC.